This T cell receptor beta chain was documented in a study of blood T cell repertoires in COVID-19. Trimming took 5 bases from V and 0 from J, leaving 14 bases between them. The germline V gene encodes CDR1 GTSNPN and CDR2 SVGIG (reference sequence). This CDR3 is 15 amino acids long. This clone was counted between two and nine times. Data came from immunoSEQ multiplex PCR; TCRdb stores just in-frame clones and leaves some out. The sample shows 220,000 or so clones, roughly 89% of them seen only once. The gene calls are TRBV30 and TRBJ2-1; D unclear. The source material was PBMCs or T cells enriched from blood (not recorded which). The sequence was obtained from a woman in her thirties or forties who had recovered from COVID-19. CDR3 protein: CAWVVPPGSYNEQFF. CDR3 nucleotides: TGTGCCTGGGTTGTACCCCCCGGCTCCTACAATGAGCAGTTCTTC.